This TCR beta chain came from a study of OX40 agonist ivuxolimab in advanced cancers. In the study overall: At 0.01 to 10 mg/kg, ivuxolimab was administered intravenously to patients every 2 weeks.

Autoimmune disease history or systemic immunosuppression barred patients. Sequencing used immunoSEQ multiplex PCR; TCRdb keeps in-frame clones, though not all of them. The profile shows 75,000 to 95,000 clones, around 86% of them singletons. CDR1 is MNHEY, CDR2 SVGAGI, per germline. CDR3 length equals 13 residues. J gave up 2 bases and V 6 bases, and 3 bases lay outside the gene matches. Whole-study findings and limits: In the 0.1 to 3.0 mg/kg range, CD4+ and CD8+ blood T cells had expanded clonally by week 6. People who partly responded at 0.1-3.0 mg/kg had some of the least clonal expansion seen.

Of note for this clone: Its specificity is unknown.

The sample was CD4+ or CD8+ T cells sorted from blood, taken in a trial of the OX40 agonist ivuxolimab. The receptor's source is an adult with an advanced solid tumor such as melanoma, head and neck, liver or kidney cancer. The rearrangement joins TRBV6-5 to TRBJ2-5; 7 nucleotides match TRBD1. CDR3 sequence reads: CASRGTEQETQYF. The CDR3 DNA reads TGTGCCAGCAGAGGGACAGAACAAGAGACCCAGTACTTC.